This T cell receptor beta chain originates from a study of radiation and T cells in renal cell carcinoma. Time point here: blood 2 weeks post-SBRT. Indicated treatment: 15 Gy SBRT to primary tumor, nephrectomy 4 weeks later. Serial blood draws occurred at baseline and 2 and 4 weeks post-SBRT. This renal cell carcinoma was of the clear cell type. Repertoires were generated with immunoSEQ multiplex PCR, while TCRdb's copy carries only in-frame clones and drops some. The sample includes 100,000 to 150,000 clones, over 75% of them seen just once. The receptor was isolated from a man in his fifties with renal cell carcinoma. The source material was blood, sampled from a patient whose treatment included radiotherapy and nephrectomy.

The DNA for the CDR3 is TGTGCCAGCACTGTCGAGAGCTCCTATAATTCACCCCTCCACTTT. Encoded protein: CASTVESSYNSPLHF. V and J are TRBV2 and TRBJ1-6, with unresolved D. The germline V gene has CDR1 SNHLY and CDR2 FYNNEI. The CDR3 totals 15 residues. V lost 7 bases and J lost 0, with 10 bases in between. The complete variable domain, with remaining parts taken from reference TRBV2 and TRBJ1-6, reads EPEVTQTPSHQVTQMGQEVILRCVPISNHLYFYWYRQILGQKVEFLVSFYNNEISEKSEIFDDQFSVERPDGSNFTLKIRSTKLEDSAMYFCASTVESSYNSPLHFGNGTRLTVT.